The clone carrying this T cell receptor (beta chain) was seen only once. No antigen is known for it. This specimen belongs to a study of T cell responses to AZD1222 COVID-19 vaccine. Study conclusions and caveats: Sampled repertoires all dated from after the peak T cell response. Spike was spanned by vaccine-associated CD4 TCRs, which were dominant at 160-218 and 743-854. Vaccination with two AZD1222 doses was followed by a rise in Spike-specific TCR breadth and depth. Per reports, nearly half of all spike-specific TCRs target regions that are unmutated in variants.

The CDR3 consists of 18 residues. V lost 2 bases to trimming and J lost 6 bases, with 25 bases between them. The germline gives CDR1 KGHDR, CDR2 SFDVKD. Clones were read by immunoSEQ multiplex PCR, and TCRdb kept only the in-frame ones, dropping some. Counted here are 130,000 to 150,000 clones, roughly 86% occurring once; the ten biggest clones make up 5.1%. This sequence joins TRBV24-1 and TRBJ2-7; D is unclear. This sequence originates from an adult who received the AZD1222 COVID-19 vaccine. This material consisted of peripheral blood, taken 28 days after the second AZD1222 dose. The CDR3 region has the DNA TGTGCCACCAGTGATTCGACGCTAGGAGTCATTTTTTCGGCCGAGCAGTACTTC. Translating gives CATSDSTLGVIFSAEQYF.